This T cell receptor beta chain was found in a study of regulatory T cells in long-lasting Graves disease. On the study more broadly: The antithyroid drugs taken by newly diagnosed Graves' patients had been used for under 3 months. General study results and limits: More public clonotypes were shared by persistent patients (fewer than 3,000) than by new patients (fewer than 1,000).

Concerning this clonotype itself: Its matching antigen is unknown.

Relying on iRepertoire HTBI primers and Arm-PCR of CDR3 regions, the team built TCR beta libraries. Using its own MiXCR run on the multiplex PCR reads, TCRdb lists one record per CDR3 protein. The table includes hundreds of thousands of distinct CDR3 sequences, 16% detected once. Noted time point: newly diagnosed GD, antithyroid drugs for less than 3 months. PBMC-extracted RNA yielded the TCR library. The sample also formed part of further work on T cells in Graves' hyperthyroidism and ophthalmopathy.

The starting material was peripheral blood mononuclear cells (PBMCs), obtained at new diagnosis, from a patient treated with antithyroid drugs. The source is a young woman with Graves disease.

CDR3 in amino acids: CASSFFGQVESGNQPQHF. The CDR3 nucleotides are TGTGCCAGCAGTTTCTTCGGACAGGTCGAGTCAGGCAATCAGCCCCAGCATTTT. The V and J genes are TRBV28 and TRBJ1-5; 7 nucleotides match TRBD1. The CDR3 has 18 amino acids. Germline V gives CDR1 MDHEN, CDR2 SYDVKM. Trimming at V came to 3 bases and at J to 2 bases, leaving 13 bases not matched to a gene. Full variable domain (remainder filled in from reference TRBV28 and TRBJ1-5): DVKVTQSSRYLVKRTGEKVFLECVQDMDHENMFWYRQDPGLGLRLIYFSYDVKMKEKGDIPEGYSVSREKKERFSLILESASTNQTSMYLCASSFFGQVESGNQPQHFGDGTRLSIL.